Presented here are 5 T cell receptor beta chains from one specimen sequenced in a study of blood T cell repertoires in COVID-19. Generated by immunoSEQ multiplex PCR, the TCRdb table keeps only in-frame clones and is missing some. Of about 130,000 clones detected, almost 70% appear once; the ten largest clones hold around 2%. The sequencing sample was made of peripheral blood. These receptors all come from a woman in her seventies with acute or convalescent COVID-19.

The CDR3 nucleotides read TGCAGCTTCCTCGGGACAGCGGCCACCAATGAGCAGTTCTTC. It codes for CSFLGTAATNEQFF. J is TRBJ2-1 and V is TRBV29-1; 7 positions agree with TRBD1. The germline CDR1 and CDR2 sequences are SQVTM and ANQGSEA. This CDR3 has 14 residues. J lost 6 bases, V lost 8 bases, and 13 bases had no gene match.

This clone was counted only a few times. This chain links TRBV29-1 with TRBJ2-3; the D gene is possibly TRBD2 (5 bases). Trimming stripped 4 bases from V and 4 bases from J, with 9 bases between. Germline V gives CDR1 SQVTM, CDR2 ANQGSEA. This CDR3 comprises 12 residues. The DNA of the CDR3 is TGCAGCGTTGTCCCGGAGGCAGATACGCAGTATTTT. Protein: CSVVPEADTQYF.

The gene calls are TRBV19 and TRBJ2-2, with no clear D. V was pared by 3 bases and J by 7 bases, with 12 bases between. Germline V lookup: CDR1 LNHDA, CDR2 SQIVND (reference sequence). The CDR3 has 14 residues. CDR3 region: CASSIRLVGGELFF. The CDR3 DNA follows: TGTGCCAGTAGTATTAGGCTAGTTGGCGGGGAGCTGTTTTTT.

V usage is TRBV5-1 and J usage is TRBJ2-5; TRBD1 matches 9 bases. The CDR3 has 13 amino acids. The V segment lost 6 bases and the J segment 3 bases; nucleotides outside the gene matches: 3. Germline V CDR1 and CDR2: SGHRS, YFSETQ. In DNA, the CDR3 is TGCGCCAGCACGGGACAGGGTAAAGAGACCCAGTACTTC. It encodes CASTGQGKETQYF.

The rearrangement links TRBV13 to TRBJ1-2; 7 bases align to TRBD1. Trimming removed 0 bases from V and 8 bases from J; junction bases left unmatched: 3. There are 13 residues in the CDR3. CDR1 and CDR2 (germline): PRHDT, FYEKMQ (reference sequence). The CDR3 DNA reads TGTGCCAGCAGCTTAGGAGGGGGCTCGGGCTACACCTTC. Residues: CASSLGGGSGYTF.